This T cell receptor (beta chain) derives from a study of shared clonotypes between healthy human individuals. Study-wide background: The donors, two women and three men, were aged 18 to 49. Notes on the study in general: On the whole, naive subsets had larger estimated richness than memory subsets had.

Germline CDR1 MNHEY, CDR2 SVGAGI. With 7 bases removed from V and 6 bases from J, the gap between germline ends came to 16 bases. This CDR3 spans 13 amino acids. Comment on this clone: What it recognizes is unknown.

Measured with immunoSEQ multiplex PCR; TCRdb has only the in-frame clones, and not every one. This sample has about 1.1 million clones, with more than 75% found just once. The source material was memory CD4+ T cells from PBMCs. The subset here: CD45RA-negative fraction. This receptor was taken from a man between 18 and 29 years old in good health. Some clones in this sample may be carry-over from other donors' samples. This rearrangement joins TRBV6-5 to TRBJ2-7; D possibly uses TRBD1 or TRBD2 (6 bases each). The DNA of the CDR3 is TGTGCCAGCAACGCCGGGGGCTACGGCGAGCAGTACTTC. It codes for CASNAGGYGEQYF.